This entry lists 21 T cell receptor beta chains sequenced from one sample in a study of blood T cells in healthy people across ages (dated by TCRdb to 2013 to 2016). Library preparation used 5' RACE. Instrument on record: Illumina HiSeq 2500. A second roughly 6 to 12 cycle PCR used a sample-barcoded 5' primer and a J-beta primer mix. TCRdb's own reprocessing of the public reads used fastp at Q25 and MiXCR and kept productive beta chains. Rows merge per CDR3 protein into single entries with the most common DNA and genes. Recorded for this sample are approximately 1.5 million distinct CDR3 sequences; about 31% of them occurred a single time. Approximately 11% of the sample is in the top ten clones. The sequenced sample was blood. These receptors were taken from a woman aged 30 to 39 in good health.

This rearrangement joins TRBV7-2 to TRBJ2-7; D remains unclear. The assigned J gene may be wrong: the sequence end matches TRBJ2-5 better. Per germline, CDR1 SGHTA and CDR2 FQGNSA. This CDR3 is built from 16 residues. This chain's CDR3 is CASSPRRASLTETQYF. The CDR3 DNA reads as TGTGCCAGCAGCCCTCGTAGGGCCTCACTCACGGAGACCCAGTACTTC.

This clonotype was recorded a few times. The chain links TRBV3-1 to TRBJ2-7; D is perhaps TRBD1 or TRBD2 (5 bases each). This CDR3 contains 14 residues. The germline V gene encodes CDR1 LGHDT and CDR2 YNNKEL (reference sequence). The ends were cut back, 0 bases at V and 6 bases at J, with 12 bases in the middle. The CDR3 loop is CASSQEGIGTEQYF. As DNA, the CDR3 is TGTGCCAGCAGCCAAGAAGGAATAGGGACCGAGCAGTACTTC.

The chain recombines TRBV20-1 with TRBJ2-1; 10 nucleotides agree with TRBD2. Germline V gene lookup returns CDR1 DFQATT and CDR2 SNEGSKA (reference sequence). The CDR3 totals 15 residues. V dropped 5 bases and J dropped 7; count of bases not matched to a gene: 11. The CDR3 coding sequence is TGCAGTGCTCACCCCGGAGCGGGAGGGCCGAATGAGCAGTTCTTC. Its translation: CSAHPGAGGPNEQFF.

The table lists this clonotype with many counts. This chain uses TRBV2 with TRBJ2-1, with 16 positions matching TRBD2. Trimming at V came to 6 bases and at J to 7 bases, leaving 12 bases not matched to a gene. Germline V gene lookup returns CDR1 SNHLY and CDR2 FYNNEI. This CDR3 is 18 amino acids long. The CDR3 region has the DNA TGTGCCAGCAGCGGGACTAGCGGGAGGGCATCGATTTCAAATGAGCAGTTCTTC. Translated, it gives CASSGTSGRASISNEQFF.

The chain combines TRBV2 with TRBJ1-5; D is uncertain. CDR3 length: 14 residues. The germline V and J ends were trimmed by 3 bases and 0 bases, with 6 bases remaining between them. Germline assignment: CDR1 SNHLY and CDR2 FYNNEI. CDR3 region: CASSDKNSNQPQHF. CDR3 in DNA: TGTGCCAGCAGTGACAAGAATAGCAATCAGCCCCAGCATTTT.

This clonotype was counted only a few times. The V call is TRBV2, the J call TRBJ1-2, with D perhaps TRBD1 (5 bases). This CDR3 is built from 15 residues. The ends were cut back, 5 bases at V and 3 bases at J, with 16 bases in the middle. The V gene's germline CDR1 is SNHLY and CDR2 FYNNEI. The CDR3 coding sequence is TGTGCCAGCAGTCCAGCCGCGAGGGGAGACTATGGCTACACCTTC. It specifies CASSPAARGDYGYTF.

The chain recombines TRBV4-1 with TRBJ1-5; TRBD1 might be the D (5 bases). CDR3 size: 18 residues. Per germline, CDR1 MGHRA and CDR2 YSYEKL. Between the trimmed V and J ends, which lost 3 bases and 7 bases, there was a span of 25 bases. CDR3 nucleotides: TGCGCCAGCAGCCATTGGGTGCCCGGGACTCAAAGAAACCAGCCCCAGCATTTT. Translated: CASSHWVPGTQRNQPQHF.

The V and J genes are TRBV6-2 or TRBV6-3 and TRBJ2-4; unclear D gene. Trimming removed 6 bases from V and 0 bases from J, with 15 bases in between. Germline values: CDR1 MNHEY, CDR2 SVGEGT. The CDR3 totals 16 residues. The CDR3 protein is CASSTPRLLAKNIQYF. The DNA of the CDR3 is TGTGCCAGCAGCACTCCGAGGTTGCTAGCCAAAAACATTCAGTACTTC.

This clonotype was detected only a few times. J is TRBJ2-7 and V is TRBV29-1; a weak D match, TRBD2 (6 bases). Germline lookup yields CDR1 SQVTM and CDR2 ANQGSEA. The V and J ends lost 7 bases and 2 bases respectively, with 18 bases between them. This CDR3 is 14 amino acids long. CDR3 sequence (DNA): TGCAGCGGGACACCTAGCGCCGAAACCTACGAGCAGTACTTC. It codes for CSGTPSAETYEQYF.

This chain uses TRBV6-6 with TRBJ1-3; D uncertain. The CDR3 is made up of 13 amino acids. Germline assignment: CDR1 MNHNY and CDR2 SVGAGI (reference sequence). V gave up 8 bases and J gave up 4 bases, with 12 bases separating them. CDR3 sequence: CASWEPPGNTIYF. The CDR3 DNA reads TGTGCCAGCTGGGAGCCTCCCGGAAACACCATATATTTT.

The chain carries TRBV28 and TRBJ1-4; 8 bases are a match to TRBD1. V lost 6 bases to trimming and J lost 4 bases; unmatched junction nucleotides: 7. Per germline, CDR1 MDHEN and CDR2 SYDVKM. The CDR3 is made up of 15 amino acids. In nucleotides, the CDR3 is TGTGCCAGCAGAAGACAGGGGCAAATTAATGAAAAACTGTTTTTT. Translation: CASRRQGQINEKLFF.

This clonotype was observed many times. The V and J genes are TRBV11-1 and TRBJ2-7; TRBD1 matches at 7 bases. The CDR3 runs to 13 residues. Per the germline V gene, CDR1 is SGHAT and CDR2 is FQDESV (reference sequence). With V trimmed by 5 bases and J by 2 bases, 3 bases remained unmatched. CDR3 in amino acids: CASSRTGAYEQYF. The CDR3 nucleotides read TGTGCCAGCAGCCGTACAGGGGCCTACGAGCAGTACTTC.

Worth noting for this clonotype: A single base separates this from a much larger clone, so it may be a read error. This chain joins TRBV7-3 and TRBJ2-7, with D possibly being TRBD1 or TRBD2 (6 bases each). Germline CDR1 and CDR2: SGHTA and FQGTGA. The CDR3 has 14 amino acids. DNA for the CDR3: TGTGCCAGCAGCTTAATGGGGGGCGCTTACGAGCGGTACTTC. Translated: CASSLMGGAYERYF.

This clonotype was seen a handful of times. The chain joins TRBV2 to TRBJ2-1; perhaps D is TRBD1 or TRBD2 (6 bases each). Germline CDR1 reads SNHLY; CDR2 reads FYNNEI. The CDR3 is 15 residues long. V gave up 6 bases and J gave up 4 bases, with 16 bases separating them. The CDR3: CASRLGPGAYNEQFF. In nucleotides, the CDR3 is TGTGCCAGCAGACTGGGACCGGGGGCTTACAATGAGCAGTTCTTC.

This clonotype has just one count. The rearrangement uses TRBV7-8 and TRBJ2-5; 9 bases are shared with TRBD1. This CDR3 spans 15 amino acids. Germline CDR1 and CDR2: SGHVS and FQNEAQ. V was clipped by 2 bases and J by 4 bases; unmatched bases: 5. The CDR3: CASSLLSTGGETQYF. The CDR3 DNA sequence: TGTGCCAGCAGCTTACTCTCGACAGGGGGAGAGACCCAGTACTTC.

The CDR3 DNA reads TGTGCCAGCAGCCCGGACAGATGGAACACTGAAGCTTTCTTT. It specifies CASSPDRWNTEAFF. The chain recombines TRBV7-3 with TRBJ1-1; perhaps TRBD1 as D (6 bases). The CDR3 consists of 14 residues. Germline V gene sequence: CDR1 SGHTA, CDR2 FQGTGA. Trimming cost V 5 bases and J 1 base, with 11 bases left between them.

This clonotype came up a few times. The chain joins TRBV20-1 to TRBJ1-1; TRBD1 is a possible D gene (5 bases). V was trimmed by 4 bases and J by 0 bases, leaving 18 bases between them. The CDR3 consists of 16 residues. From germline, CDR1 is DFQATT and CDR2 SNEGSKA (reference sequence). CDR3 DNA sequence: TGCAGTGCTAATGTCTGGTCGTGGGGGGTGAACACTGAAGCTTTCTTT. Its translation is CSANVWSWGVNTEAFF.

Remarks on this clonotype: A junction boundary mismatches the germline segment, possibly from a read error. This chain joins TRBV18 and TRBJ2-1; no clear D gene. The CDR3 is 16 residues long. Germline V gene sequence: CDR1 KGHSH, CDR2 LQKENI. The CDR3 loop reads CVSSRSSSSSYNEQFF. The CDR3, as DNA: TGTGTCAGCTCACGTAGTTCCTCGAGCTCCTACAATGAGCAGTTCTTC.

The CDR3 DNA is TGTGCCAGCAGCCGCGGGGGCCCACTTTTCTATGAGCAGTTCTTC. It yields the protein CASSRGGPLFYEQFF. The rearrangement links TRBV14 to TRBJ2-1, with TRBD2 as a possible D gene (7 bases). Germline V gene data show CDR1 as SGHDN and CDR2 as FVKESK. V was cut by 4 bases and J by 8 bases, with 18 bases left in between. This CDR3 is 15 amino acids long.

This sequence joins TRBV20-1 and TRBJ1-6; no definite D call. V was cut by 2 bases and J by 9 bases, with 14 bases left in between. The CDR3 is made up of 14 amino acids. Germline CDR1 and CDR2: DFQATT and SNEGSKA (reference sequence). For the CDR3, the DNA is TGCAGTGCTAGATCTGACCGGTCTGGTTCACCCCTCCACTTT. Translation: CSARSDRSGSPLHF.

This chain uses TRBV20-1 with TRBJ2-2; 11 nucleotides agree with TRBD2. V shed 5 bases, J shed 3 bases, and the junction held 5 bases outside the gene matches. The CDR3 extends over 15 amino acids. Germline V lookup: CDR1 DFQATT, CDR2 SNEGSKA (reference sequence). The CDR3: CSALPGLADTGELFF. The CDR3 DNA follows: TGCAGTGCTCTACCGGGACTAGCGGACACCGGGGAGCTGTTTTTT.